These 2 T cell receptor beta chains originate from one sample sequenced in a study of blood T cell repertoires in COVID-19. Method: immunoSEQ multiplex PCR; TCRdb's copy keeps in-frame clones and lacks some. The repertoire holds just over 150,000 clones, roughly 82% seen once, with around 7% in the top ten. The sample taken for sequencing was peripheral blood. The receptors derive from a woman aged 35 to 49 with COVID-19, enrolled during active disease.

This chain joins TRBV2 and TRBJ2-1; D gene uncertain. Germline CDR1 is SNHLY and CDR2 is FYNNEI. The CDR3 has 13 residues. V was shortened by 7 bases and J by 7 bases, with 14 bases between the two germline ends. CDR3 protein: CASTDNQNNEQFF. The CDR3 DNA sequence: TGTGCCAGCACCGACAATCAAAATAATGAGCAGTTCTTC.

The V call is TRBV19, the J call TRBJ2-1, with 8 bases matching TRBD2. V gave up 1 base and J gave up 0 bases; unmatched junction bases: 8. This CDR3 is 18 amino acids long. The V gene's germline CDR1 is LNHDA and CDR2 SQIVND (reference sequence). CDR3 region: CASSIGAGVPSSYNEQFF. The CDR3 region has the DNA TGTGCCAGTAGTATAGGAGCGGGGGTCCCGAGCTCCTACAATGAGCAGTTCTTC.